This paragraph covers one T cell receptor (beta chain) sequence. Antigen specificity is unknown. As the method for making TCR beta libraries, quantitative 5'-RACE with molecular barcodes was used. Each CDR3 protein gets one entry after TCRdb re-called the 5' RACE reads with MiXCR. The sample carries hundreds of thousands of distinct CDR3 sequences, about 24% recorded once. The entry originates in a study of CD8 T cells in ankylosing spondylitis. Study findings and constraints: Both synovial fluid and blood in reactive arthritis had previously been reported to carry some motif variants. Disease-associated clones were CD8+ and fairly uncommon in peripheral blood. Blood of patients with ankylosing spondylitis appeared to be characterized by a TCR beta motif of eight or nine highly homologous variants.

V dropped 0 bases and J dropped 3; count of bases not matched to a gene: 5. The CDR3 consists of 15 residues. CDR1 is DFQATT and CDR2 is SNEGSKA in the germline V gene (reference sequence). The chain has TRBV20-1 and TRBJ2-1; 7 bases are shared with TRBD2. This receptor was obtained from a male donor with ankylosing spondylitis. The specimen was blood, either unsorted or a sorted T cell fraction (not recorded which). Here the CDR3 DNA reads TGCAGTGCTAGAGATCCCCAGCGGGGCTACAATGAGCAGTTCTTC. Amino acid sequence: CSARDPQRGYNEQFF.